The 30 T cell receptor beta chains reported below all come from one sample, sequenced in a study of blood T cell repertoires in COVID-19. Profiled with immunoSEQ multiplex PCR; TCRdb holds only in-frame clones, not every one. This table holds about 85,000 clones, around 89% found once. Sequenced: peripheral blood. Receptors were obtained from a woman of 80 years or more with active or convalescent COVID-19.

This sequence joins TRBV9 and TRBJ1-1; perhaps TRBD1 as D (6 bases). In germline, CDR1 is SGDLS, CDR2 YYNGEE. Trimming pared 0 bases from V and 2 bases from J, leaving 11 bases between. The CDR3 spans 15 residues. Here the CDR3 reads CASSVVRGGNTEAFF. The CDR3, as DNA: TGTGCCAGCAGCGTAGTAAGGGGGGGTAACACTGAAGCTTTCTTT.

V usage is TRBV28 and J usage is TRBJ2-7; no clear D gene. V lost 2 bases to trimming and J lost 2 bases, with 13 bases between them. Germline V gene sequence: CDR1 MDHEN, CDR2 SYDVKM. The CDR3 runs 15 residues. CDR3 in amino acids: CASSLPILPPYEQYF. As DNA, the CDR3 is TGTGCCAGCAGTTTACCCATACTCCCCCCCTACGAGCAGTACTTC.

The rearrangement uses TRBV24-1 and TRBJ2-1; 11 nucleotides align to TRBD2. Trimming at V came to 4 bases and at J to 6 bases, leaving 7 bases not matched to a gene. Germline V CDR1 and CDR2: KGHDR, SFDVKD. The CDR3 spans 16 residues. The CDR3 protein is CATSEDRLAGFNEQFF. DNA of the CDR3: TGTGCCACCAGTGAGGATAGACTAGCGGGATTCAATGAGCAGTTCTTC.

Here the CDR3 DNA reads TGTGCCAGTAGTAACCCGGGACAGGTCCGGTCCTACGAGCAGTACTTC. Its protein is CASSNPGQVRSYEQYF. This chain joins TRBV19 and TRBJ2-7; TRBD1 agrees at 8 bases. The CDR3 is 16 residues long. Unmatched junction bases numbered 9, after V lost 4 bases and J lost 1 base. Germline V lookup: CDR1 LNHDA, CDR2 SQIVND (reference sequence).

The chain has TRBV5-5 and TRBJ1-2; tentatively, D is TRBD1 (5 bases). Germline V gives CDR1 SGHKS, CDR2 YYEKEE (reference sequence). This CDR3 is 15 amino acids long. The ends were cut back, 4 bases at V and 5 bases at J, with 18 bases in the middle. As DNA, the CDR3 is TGTGCCAGCAGCATACGTTCGACAGATCCTTATGGCTACACCTTC. Its protein is CASSIRSTDPYGYTF.

This rearrangement joins TRBV7-8 to TRBJ2-5, with D perhaps matching TRBD2 (6 bases). CDR1 is SGHVS and CDR2 is FQNEAQ in the germline V gene. V lost 5 bases and J 7 bases, leaving 14 bases between the germline ends. CDR3 length equals 13 residues. The DNA for the CDR3 is TGTGCCAGCAGCCCGGCGGGGCCGGGGACCCAGTACTTC. Translation: CASSPAGPGTQYF.

The chain recombines TRBV6-2 or TRBV6-3 with TRBJ1-1, with D tentatively TRBD1 (6 bases). Looked up from germline, CDR1 is MNHEY and CDR2 is SVGEGT. V gave up 5 bases and J gave up 4 bases, with 8 bases separating them. CDR3 size: 12 residues. This CDR3 reads CASSRQATEAFF. In DNA form, the CDR3 reads TGTGCCAGCAGTCGACAGGCCACTGAAGCTTTCTTT.

The J gene is TRBJ2-1, the V gene TRBV11-1, with D tentatively TRBD2 (6 bases). The CDR3 has 14 residues. Per germline, CDR1 SGHAT and CDR2 FQDESV (reference sequence). Trimming removed 2 bases at V and 8 bases at J, with 13 bases between. CDR3 DNA sequence: TGTGCCAGCAGCTTATCCTCTAGCGTCCATGAGCAGTTCTTC. Amino acids: CASSLSSSVHEQFF.

This clone was observed a single time. The rearrangement uses TRBV18 and TRBJ1-4; possible D gene TRBD1, 5 bases. Germline-derived CDR1 and CDR2 are KGHSH and LQKENI. Trimming took 0 bases from V and 10 from J, leaving 15 bases between them. CDR3 length: 15 residues. CDR3 nucleotides: TGTGCCAGCTCACCACCGGAAGATCCCGGGGGAAAACTGTTTTTT. Amino acid sequence: CASSPPEDPGGKLFF.

The chain links TRBV30 to TRBJ1-3; no definite D call. Germline-derived CDR1 and CDR2 are GTSNPN and SVGIG (reference sequence). CDR3 length: 14 residues. Trimming took 2 bases from V and 3 from J, leaving 11 bases between them. CDR3 residues: CAWSPGLGGNTIYF. The CDR3 nucleotides are TGTGCCTGGAGTCCGGGTTTGGGTGGAAACACCATATATTTT.

The chain has TRBV2 and TRBJ1-4; 7 positions agree with TRBD1. Germline V gene sequence: CDR1 SNHLY, CDR2 FYNNEI. Trimming took 10 bases from V and 8 from J; bases not matched to a gene: 10. CDR3 size: 13 residues. CDR3: CATHRGVGEKLFF. DNA for the CDR3: TGTGCCACCCACAGGGGAGTTGGAGAAAAACTGTTTTTT.

This rearrangement joins TRBV5-1 to TRBJ2-3; TRBD2 agrees at 11 bases. This CDR3 has 15 residues. Germline loops: CDR1 SGHRS, CDR2 YFSETQ. The trim removed 3 bases at V and 0 bases at J, leaving 0 bases unmatched. CDR3 residues: CASSWTSGSTDTQYF. CDR3 in DNA: TGCGCCAGCAGCTGGACTAGCGGGAGCACAGATACGCAGTATTTT.

The chain recombines TRBV7-2 with TRBJ1-2; unclear D gene. This CDR3 has 16 amino acids. Trimming took off 1 base at V and 5 bases at J, with 17 bases between the two ends. Germline lookup yields CDR1 SGHTA and CDR2 FQGNSA. CDR3 nucleotides: TGTGCCAGCAGCTTAGGGGATTCAGAGCGGTGGTATGGCTACACCTTC. Translating it yields CASSLGDSERWYGYTF.

The rearrangement links TRBV28 to TRBJ1-5; 9 bases agree with TRBD1. Germline-derived CDR1 and CDR2 are MDHEN and SYDVKM. This CDR3 spans 14 amino acids. V gave up 6 bases and J gave up 6 bases; unmatched junction bases: 6. Here the CDR3 DNA reads TGTGCCAGCAGCATGGACAGGGGAGGTCAGCCCCAGCATTTT. Residues: CASSMDRGGQPQHF.

The rearrangement links TRBV7-2 to TRBJ2-7; TRBD1 aligns across 9 bases. Per the germline V gene, CDR1 is SGHTA and CDR2 is FQGNSA. The CDR3 totals 15 residues. V lost 1 base and J lost 7; bases outside the gene matches: 8. The CDR3 here is CASSLERTGVYEQYF. Written as DNA, the CDR3 is TGTGCCAGCAGCTTAGAACGGACAGGGGTGTATGAGCAGTACTTC.

J is TRBJ1-4 and V is TRBV18; D ambiguous. V dropped 6 bases and J dropped 5 bases, with 13 bases sitting between them. This CDR3 comprises 14 residues. The germline V gene encodes CDR1 KGHSH and CDR2 LQKENI. The CDR3 DNA reads as TGTGCCAGCTCTCGAGGCGGCGGCAATGAAAAACTGTTTTTT. Translation: CASSRGGGNEKLFF.

The CDR3 coding sequence is TGTGCCAGCTCACAGACCATCAGGAACTATGGCTACACCTTC. This codes for CASSQTIRNYGYTF. The chain has TRBV18 and TRBJ1-2; no clear D. CDR1 KGHSH and CDR2 LQKENI come from the germline V gene. CDR3 length equals 14 residues. Between the trimmed V and J ends, which lost 4 bases and 2 bases, there was a span of 11 bases.

The chain links TRBV19 to TRBJ2-7; 7 positions match TRBD1. This CDR3 is built from 14 residues. V gave up 4 bases and J gave up 6 bases; unmatched junction bases: 9. Germline lookup yields CDR1 LNHDA and CDR2 SQIVND (reference sequence). In DNA form, the CDR3 reads TGTGCCAGTAGTACCATAGACAGGGAAGGCGAGCAGTACTTC. It codes for CASSTIDREGEQYF.

This clone occurred once. V usage is TRBV19 and J usage is TRBJ1-1, with D unresolved. Trimming removed 0 bases at V and 0 bases at J, with 5 bases between. The CDR3 contains 14 residues. Per the germline V gene, CDR1 is LNHDA and CDR2 is SQIVND (reference sequence). The CDR3 coding sequence is TGTGCCAGTAGTATAGATGCGATGAACACTGAAGCTTTCTTT. Translation gives CASSIDAMNTEAFF.

The chain combines TRBV3-1 (or the pseudogene TRBV3-2) with TRBJ1-2; D is unclear. Trimming took 0 bases from V and 8 from J, leaving 10 bases between them. This CDR3 region has 13 residues. CDR1 and CDR2 (germline): LGHDT, YNNKEL (reference sequence). CDR3 nucleotides: TGTGCCAGCAGCCAAGAGGTGGGAGGGGGCTACACCTTC. Translated: CASSQEVGGGYTF.

The V and J genes are TRBV6-2 or TRBV6-3 and TRBJ1-5; 8 nucleotides match TRBD1. This CDR3 has 14 amino acids. The V segment lost 4 bases and the J segment 7 bases; nucleotides outside the gene matches: 6. The germline gives CDR1 MNHEY, CDR2 SVGEGT. The CDR3 DNA reads as TGTGCCAGCAGTTGGAGGCAGGGGGCCCAGCCCCAGCATTTT. Amino acid sequence: CASSWRQGAQPQHF.

This chain uses TRBV28 with TRBJ2-4, with 12 bases lining up with TRBD2. The CDR3 is 16 amino acids. Germline V gives CDR1 MDHEN, CDR2 SYDVKM. The V and J ends lost 4 bases and 8 bases, in that order; junction bases with no gene match: 9. CDR3 protein: CASSSMTSGSLDIQYF. Here the CDR3 DNA reads TGTGCCAGCAGTTCAATGACTAGCGGGAGTTTGGACATTCAGTACTTC.

This clone has only one observation. The rearrangement uses TRBV11-1 and TRBJ1-1, with TRBD1 matching 7 bases. The CDR3 has 14 amino acids. CDR1 is SGHAT and CDR2 is FQDESV in the germline V gene (reference sequence). The V segment lost 3 bases and the J segment 2 bases; nucleotides outside the gene matches: 3. The CDR3 loop is CASSLGQRNTEAFF. DNA of the CDR3: TGTGCCAGCAGCTTGGGACAGCGTAACACTGAAGCTTTCTTT.

The chain combines TRBV7-2 with TRBJ1-1; the match to TRBD1 covers 8 bases. This CDR3 comprises 14 residues. Losses at the gene ends were 1 base for V and 5 bases for J; bases not matched to a gene: 3. Looked up from germline, CDR1 is SGHTA and CDR2 is FQGNSA. The CDR3 loop reads CASSLGTGLTEAFF. In DNA form, the CDR3 reads TGTGCCAGCAGCTTAGGGACAGGGTTGACTGAAGCTTTCTTT.

In its sample, this clone was seen a few times. V and J are TRBV19 and TRBJ1-4, with 10 bases that match TRBD1. This CDR3 has 15 amino acids. J was trimmed by 8 bases and V by 5 bases; bases with no gene match: 8. Per germline, CDR1 LNHDA and CDR2 SQIVND (reference sequence). CDR3 DNA: TGTGCCAGTAGTGGACGACAGGGGGCCCGAGAAAAACTGTTTTTT. Translating it yields CASSGRQGAREKLFF.

The V and J genes are TRBV18 and TRBJ1-2, with 8 bases that match TRBD1. CDR1 KGHSH and CDR2 LQKENI come from the germline V gene. Trimming cost V 5 bases and J 14 bases; bases outside gene matches: 13. The CDR3 contains 13 residues. The CDR3: CASSTTDRAHPTF. The CDR3 DNA sequence: TGTGCCAGCTCAACTACGGACAGGGCTCACCCAACCTTC.

The chain uses TRBV6-4 and TRBJ2-2, with D possibly being TRBD1 (6 bases). Trimming shortened V by 8 bases and J by 4 bases, and 14 bases separated the two germline ends. The CDR3 is 14 amino acids. Per the germline V gene, CDR1 is MRHNA and CDR2 is SNTAGT. CDR3 nucleotides: TGTGCCAGCGGAACAGGGTCTAGCACCGGGGAGCTGTTTTTT. This gives the protein CASGTGSSTGELFF.

The V gene is TRBV27, the J gene TRBJ1-2, with 10 nucleotides matching TRBD1. CDR3 length: 14 amino acids. Germline V CDR1 and CDR2: MNHEY, SMNVEV (reference sequence). V lost 5 bases, J lost 4 bases, and 4 bases stayed unmatched. The CDR3 bases are TGTGCCAGCAGTCCACGGACAGGGGGCTATGGCTACACCTTC. It is translated as CASSPRTGGYGYTF.

This chain connects TRBV5-1 to TRBJ1-3, with TRBD1 matching 10 bases. This CDR3 comprises 17 residues. Per germline, CDR1 SGHRS and CDR2 YFSETQ. The J segment lost 0 bases and the V segment lost 4 bases, leaving 7 bases of the junction unmatched. The CDR3 DNA follows: TGCGCCAGCAGCGCGGGACAGGGGACAATCTCTGGAAACACCATATATTTT. Translated: CASSAGQGTISGNTIYF.

CDR3 in amino acids: CASSVSSGRTTDTQYF. CDR3 DNA: TGTGCCAGCAGCGTATCCAGCGGGAGGACCACAGATACGCAGTATTTT. The chain couples TRBV9 to TRBJ2-3; TRBD2 agrees at 9 bases. The junction had 5 bases not matched to a gene; V was cut back by 1 base and J by 2 bases. Germline V lookup: CDR1 SGDLS, CDR2 YYNGEE. This CDR3 is 16 amino acids long.